A single sample is the source of the 23 T cell receptor beta chains below, sequenced in a study of T cell responses to AZD1222 COVID-19 vaccine. The repertoire was sequenced with immunoSEQ multiplex PCR; TCRdb's copy has only in-frame clones and lacks some. The sample holds approximately 140,000 clones, about 93% seen once. The material was peripheral blood, obtained on day 0 of AZD1222 vaccination. The receptors originated from an adult in good health.

The chain is built from TRBV9 and TRBJ2-2; a weak D match, TRBD2 (6 bases). Deletions cut 0 bases from V and 1 base from J, with 13 bases between. CDR1 is SGDLS, CDR2 YYNGEE, per germline. This CDR3 region has 17 residues. The CDR3 bases are TGTGCCAGCAGCGTAGAAGCTAGCGCTTTGAACACCGGGGAGCTGTTTTTT. It encodes CASSVEASALNTGELFF.

The chain uses TRBV5-1 and TRBJ1-5; the D gene is possibly TRBD1 (6 bases). CDR1 and CDR2 (germline): SGHRS, YFSETQ. V gave up 4 bases and J gave up 7 bases, with 15 bases separating them. The CDR3 totals 14 residues. The CDR3 region has the DNA TGCGCCAGCAGCCCGGAGGGGGGGTTCCAGCCCCAGCATTTT. Encoded protein: CASSPEGGFQPQHF. The full variable domain, its missing parts supplied by reference TRBV5-1 and TRBJ1-5, is KAGVTQTPRYLIKTRGQQVTLSCSPISGHRSVSWYQQTPGQGLQFLFEYFSETQRNKGNFPGRFSGRQFSNSRSEMNVSTLELGDSALYLCASSPEGGFQPQHFGDGTRLSIL.

This clone was detected only a few times. The chain combines TRBV19 with TRBJ1-5; D unresolved. Between the trimmed V and J ends, which lost 1 base and 9 bases, there was a span of 13 bases. Germline V lookup: CDR1 LNHDA, CDR2 SQIVND (reference sequence). CDR3 length: 14 amino acids. The CDR3 spells CASSIGGPKGPQHF. CDR3 DNA: TGTGCCAGTAGTATAGGCGGACCAAAGGGGCCCCAGCATTTT.

V and J are TRBV29-1 and TRBJ1-2, with 12 bases matching TRBD1. From germline, CDR1 is SQVTM and CDR2 ANQGSEA. The CDR3 is made up of 15 amino acids. V lost 7 bases to trimming and J lost 7 bases; unmatched junction nucleotides: 13. As DNA, the CDR3 is TGCAGCGCCACCCAACCGGGACAGGGGGCCTTTGGCTACACCTTC. Translated: CSATQPGQGAFGYTF.

This chain links TRBV28 with TRBJ2-7; 7 positions match TRBD2. The V and J ends lost 2 bases and 3 bases, in that order; junction bases with no gene match: 4. The CDR3 is made up of 14 amino acids. Germline lookup yields CDR1 MDHEN and CDR2 SYDVKM. CDR3 amino acids: CASSLKAGLYEQYF. CDR3 DNA sequence: TGTGCCAGCAGTTTAAAAGCGGGGCTCTACGAGCAGTACTTC.

This rearrangement joins TRBV29-1 to TRBJ2-7; D unresolved. The germline V gene encodes CDR1 SQVTM and CDR2 ANQGSEA. Trimming pared 6 bases from V and 0 bases from J, leaving 9 bases between. This CDR3 comprises 12 residues. The CDR3 loop is CSVRQSSYEQYF. The CDR3 nucleotides are TGCAGCGTAAGGCAGAGCTCCTACGAGCAGTACTTC.

The chain has TRBV7-9 and TRBJ1-2; D gene uncertain. The V gene lost 4 bases and the J gene lost 8 bases, with 17 bases spanning the gap. CDR1 is SEHNR, CDR2 FQNEAQ, per germline (reference sequence). This CDR3 has 14 residues. The CDR3 loop is CASSSNRDPWGYTF. In DNA, the CDR3 is TGTGCCAGCAGCTCCAACCGGGATCCGTGGGGCTACACCTTC. Full variable domain (remainder filled in from reference TRBV7-9 and TRBJ1-2): DTGVSQNPRHKITKRGQNVTFRCDPISEHNRLYWYRQTLGQGPEFLTYFQNEAQLEKSRLLSDRFSAERPKGSFSTLEIQRTEQGDSAMYLCASSSNRDPWGYTFGSGTRLTVV.

V gene TRBV11-1 combines with J gene TRBJ2-3; 7 nucleotides align to TRBD1. CDR1 SGHAT and CDR2 FQDESV come from the germline V gene (reference sequence). The J segment lost 7 bases and the V segment lost 1 base, leaving 11 bases of the junction unmatched. The length of the CDR3 is 16 residues. In DNA, the CDR3 is TGTGCCAGCAGCTTAGATTTGGGACAGATTTCAAATACGCAGTATTTT. As protein: CASSLDLGQISNTQYF.

This clone was seen only once. This sequence joins TRBV30 and TRBJ2-5; TRBD2 is a possible D gene (6 bases). The germline V gene encodes CDR1 GTSNPN and CDR2 SVGIG (reference sequence). The CDR3 is 13 residues long. Between the trimmed V and J ends, which lost 0 bases and 3 bases, there was a span of 8 bases. The CDR3 bases are TGTGCCTGGAGTGTAAGGACTAAAGAGACCCAGTACTTC. This encodes CAWSVRTKETQYF. Complete variable domain (other parts from reference TRBV30 and TRBJ2-5): SQTIHQWPATLVQPVGSPLSLECTVEGTSNPNLYWYRQAAGRGLQLLFYSVGIGQISSEVPQNLSASRPQDRQFILSSKKLLLSDSGFYLCAWSVRTKETQYFGPGTRLLVL.

The CDR3 sequence: CASSSRWWDTEAFF. As DNA, the CDR3 is TGCGCCAGCAGCTCGCGTTGGTGGGACACTGAAGCTTTCTTT. The chain joins TRBV5-1 to TRBJ1-1; D gene ambiguous. CDR1 SGHRS and CDR2 YFSETQ come from the germline V gene. V dropped 3 bases and J dropped 3 bases, with 12 bases sitting between them. The length of the CDR3 is 14 residues.

This chain links TRBV30 with TRBJ1-2; 7 bases align to TRBD1. J was trimmed by 4 bases and V by 5 bases; bases with no gene match: 4. Germline CDR1 and CDR2: GTSNPN and SVGIG (reference sequence). CDR3 length equals 12 residues. This CDR3 reads CAWRQGVYGYTF. CDR3 nucleotide sequence: TGTGCCTGGCGACAGGGTGTCTATGGCTACACCTTC. Full variable domain (rest looked up from reference TRBV30 and TRBJ1-2): SQTIHQWPATLVQPVGSPLSLECTVEGTSNPNLYWYRQAAGRGLQLLFYSVGIGQISSEVPQNLSASRPQDRQFILSSKKLLLSDSGFYLCAWRQGVYGYTFGSGTRLTVV.

The J gene is TRBJ2-2, the V gene TRBV19, with 8 bases that match TRBD2. The CDR3 spans 15 residues. V was clipped by 3 bases and J by 4 bases; unmatched bases: 4. Germline values: CDR1 LNHDA, CDR2 SQIVND (reference sequence). As DNA, the CDR3 is TGTGCCAGTAGTATCATACTAGCGGTCACCGGGGAGCTGTTTTTT. Its protein is CASSIILAVTGELFF. Variable domain in full (rest from reference TRBV19 and TRBJ2-2): DGGITQSPKYLFRKEGQNVTLSCEQNLNHDAMYWYRQDPGQGLRLIYYSQIVNDFQKGDIAEGYSVSREKKESFPLTVTSAQKNPTAFYLCASSIILAVTGELFFGEGSRLTVL.

The J gene is TRBJ2-3, the V gene TRBV4-2; a possible D gene is TRBD2 (6 bases). There are 18 residues in the CDR3. Germline assignment: CDR1 LGHNA and CDR2 YNFKEQ. Trimming cost V 0 bases and J 2 bases, with 18 bases left between them. The CDR3 reads CASSQDRPAGSYTDTQYF. The CDR3 DNA follows: TGTGCCAGCAGCCAAGATCGTCCGGCGGGGTCATACACAGATACGCAGTATTTT.

J is TRBJ2-3 and V is TRBV11-3; 8 nucleotides line up with TRBD2. Germline loops: CDR1 SGHNT, CDR2 YENEEA. The CDR3 spans 17 residues. With 0 bases clipped from V and 5 bases from J, the junction kept 10 bases outside the gene matches. CDR3 coding DNA: TGTGCCAGCAGCTTAGATCCTCCCGGGAGGGCCCAAGATACGCAGTATTTT. Its protein is CASSLDPPGRAQDTQYF.

This clone was seen a few times. This sequence joins TRBV5-4 and TRBJ2-7, with D possibly being TRBD2 (5 bases). The germline V gene has CDR1 SGHNT and CDR2 YYREEE (reference sequence). V was shortened by 0 bases and J by 5 bases, with 18 bases between the two germline ends. The CDR3 has 16 residues. The DNA of the CDR3 is TGTGCCAGCAGCTTGGGGGGTGGCGGGCAGAGGAACGAGCAGTACTTC. This sequence encodes CASSLGGGGQRNEQYF.

The V call is TRBV19, the J call TRBJ2-2, with D possibly TRBD2 on 5 matching bases. This CDR3 spans 16 amino acids. Trimming cost V 8 bases and J 4 bases, with 20 bases left between them. Germline V gene data show CDR1 as LNHDA and CDR2 as SQIVND (reference sequence). CDR3 loop: CASHRGPQAPTGELFF. In nucleotides, the CDR3 is TGTGCCAGTCACCGGGGTCCACAAGCCCCCACCGGGGAGCTGTTTTTT.

The gene calls are TRBV7-3 and TRBJ2-6; 7 bases match TRBD1. CDR1 SGHTA and CDR2 FQGTGA come from the germline V gene. J was trimmed by 2 bases and V by 4 bases; bases with no gene match: 5. The CDR3 consists of 16 residues. CDR3 sequence: CASSSNRGTGANVLTF. CDR3 nucleotides: TGTGCCAGCAGCTCGAACAGGGGAACTGGGGCCAACGTCCTGACTTTC.

V usage is TRBV30 and J usage is TRBJ1-1; D uncertain. The CDR3 is 15 residues long. Trimming took off 7 bases at V and 0 bases at J, with 18 bases between the two ends. Germline V lookup: CDR1 GTSNPN, CDR2 SVGIG (reference sequence). The CDR3 loop reads CAYERTLSMNTEAFF. The CDR3 nucleotides read TGTGCCTACGAGAGAACCTTGTCCATGAACACTGAAGCTTTCTTT. Combining the CDR3 with reference TRBV30 and TRBJ1-1 gives the whole variable domain SQTIHQWPATLVQPVGSPLSLECTVEGTSNPNLYWYRQAAGRGLQLLFYSVGIGQISSEVPQNLSASRPQDRQFILSSKKLLLSDSGFYLCAYERTLSMNTEAFFGQGTRLTVV.

This chain links TRBV28 with TRBJ1-5; D gene unclear. V was shortened by 1 base and J by 3 bases, with 7 bases between the two germline ends. Germline values: CDR1 MDHEN, CDR2 SYDVKM. The CDR3 runs to 14 residues. The CDR3 is CASSLFRNNQPQHF. Here the CDR3 DNA reads TGTGCCAGCAGTTTATTCCGGAACAATCAGCCCCAGCATTTT. Supplemented by reference TRBV28 and TRBJ1-5, the full variable domain reads DVKVTQSSRYLVKRTGEKVFLECVQDMDHENMFWYRQDPGLGLRLIYFSYDVKMKEKGDIPEGYSVSREKKERFSLILESASTNQTSMYLCASSLFRNNQPQHFGDGTRLSIL.

The DNA for the CDR3 is TGTGCCAGCAGGAACAGCGGACAGTCCGGTAACTATGGCTACACCTTC. It is translated as CASRNSGQSGNYGYTF. This sequence joins TRBV28 and TRBJ1-2; D perhaps matches TRBD1 (6 bases). This CDR3 spans 16 amino acids. V lost 6 bases and J lost 1, with 18 bases in between. Germline values: CDR1 MDHEN, CDR2 SYDVKM.

This clone has only one observation. The V call is TRBV24-1, the J call TRBJ2-5; 8 bases are a match to TRBD2. This CDR3 has 15 residues. From germline, CDR1 is KGHDR and CDR2 SFDVKD. Trimming cost V 4 bases and J 2 bases; bases outside gene matches: 5. The CDR3 sequence is CATSDPSGGQETQYF. The CDR3 coding sequence is TGTGCCACCAGTGACCCGAGCGGGGGACAAGAGACCCAGTACTTC.

The rearrangement uses TRBV5-8 and TRBJ1-1; perhaps TRBD1 as D (5 bases). Trimming left V 6 bases short and J 2 bases short, with 17 bases between. The CDR3 is 15 residues long. Germline V gene sequence: CDR1 SGHTS, CDR2 YDEGEE. The CDR3 spells CASIISGIGNTEAFF. The CDR3 DNA follows: TGTGCCAGCATCATCTCAGGGATAGGAAACACTGAAGCTTTCTTT.

This clone was detected only a few times. The chain couples TRBV7-9 to TRBJ2-5; TRBD1 might be the D (5 bases). Trimming stripped 1 base from V and 5 bases from J, with 11 bases between. The CDR3 consists of 14 residues. CDR1 and CDR2 (germline): SEHNR, FQNEAQ (reference sequence). The CDR3 DNA follows: TGTGCCAGCAGCTTAGTTGTGGGGCGGGAGACCCAGTACTTC. This encodes CASSLVVGRETQYF.